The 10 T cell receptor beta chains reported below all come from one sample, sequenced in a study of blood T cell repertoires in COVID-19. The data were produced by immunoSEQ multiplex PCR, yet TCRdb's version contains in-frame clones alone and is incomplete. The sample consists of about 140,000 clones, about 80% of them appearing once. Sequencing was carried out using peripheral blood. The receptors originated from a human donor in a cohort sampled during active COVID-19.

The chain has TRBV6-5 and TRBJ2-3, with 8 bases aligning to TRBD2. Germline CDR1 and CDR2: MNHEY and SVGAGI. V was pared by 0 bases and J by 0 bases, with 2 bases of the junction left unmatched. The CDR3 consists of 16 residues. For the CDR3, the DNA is TGTGCCAGCAGTTACTCCTCGGGGGGGAGCACAGATACGCAGTATTTT. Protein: CASSYSSGGSTDTQYF.

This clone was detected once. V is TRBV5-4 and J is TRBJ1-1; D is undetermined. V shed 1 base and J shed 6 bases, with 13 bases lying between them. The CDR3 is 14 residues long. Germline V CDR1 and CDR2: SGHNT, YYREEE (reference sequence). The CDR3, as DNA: TGTGCCAGCAGCTTGTCTGCTGATTCGGCTGAAGCTTTCTTT. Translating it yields CASSLSADSAEAFF.

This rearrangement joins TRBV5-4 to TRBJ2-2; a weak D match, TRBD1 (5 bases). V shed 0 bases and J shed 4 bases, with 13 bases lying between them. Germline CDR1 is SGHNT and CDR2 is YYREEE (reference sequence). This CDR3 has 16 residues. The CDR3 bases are TGTGCCAGCAGCTTGGCGAGAGGAAGGGGCACCGGGGAGCTGTTTTTT. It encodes CASSLARGRGTGELFF.

In nucleotides, the CDR3 is TGTGCCAGCAGCCAAGCTAATGAGCAGTTCTTC. This encodes CASSQANEQFF. The chain is built from TRBV3-1 (or the pseudogene TRBV3-2) and TRBJ2-1; D unclear. Trimming pared 1 base from V and 7 bases from J, leaving 2 bases between. This CDR3 region has 11 residues. Germline CDR1 and CDR2: LGHDT and YNNKEL (reference sequence).

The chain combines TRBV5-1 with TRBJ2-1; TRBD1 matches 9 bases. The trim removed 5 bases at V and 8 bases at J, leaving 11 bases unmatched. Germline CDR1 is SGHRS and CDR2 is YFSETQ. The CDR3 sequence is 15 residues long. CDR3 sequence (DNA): TGCGCCAGCAGGGACAATACAGGGGGCTCGGATGAGCAGTTCTTC. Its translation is CASRDNTGGSDEQFF. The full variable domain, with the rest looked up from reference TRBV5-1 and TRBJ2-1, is KAGVTQTPRYLIKTRGQQVTLSCSPISGHRSVSWYQQTPGQGLQFLFEYFSETQRNKGNFPGRFSGRQFSNSRSEMNVSTLELGDSALYLCASRDNTGGSDEQFFGPGTRLTVL.

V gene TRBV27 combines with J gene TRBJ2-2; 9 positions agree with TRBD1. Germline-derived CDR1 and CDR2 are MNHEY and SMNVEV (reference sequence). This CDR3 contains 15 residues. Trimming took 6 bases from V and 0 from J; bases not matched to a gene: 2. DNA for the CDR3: TGTGCCAGCAGATGGACAGGGGCGAACACCGGGGAGCTGTTTTTT. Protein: CASRWTGANTGELFF.

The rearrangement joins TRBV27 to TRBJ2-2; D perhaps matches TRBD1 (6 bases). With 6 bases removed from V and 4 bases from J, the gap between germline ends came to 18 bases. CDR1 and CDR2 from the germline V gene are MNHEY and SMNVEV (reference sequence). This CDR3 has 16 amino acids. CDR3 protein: CASSTPSHRATGELFF. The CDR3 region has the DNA TGTGCCAGCAGCACCCCCAGTCACAGGGCCACCGGGGAGCTGTTTTTT.

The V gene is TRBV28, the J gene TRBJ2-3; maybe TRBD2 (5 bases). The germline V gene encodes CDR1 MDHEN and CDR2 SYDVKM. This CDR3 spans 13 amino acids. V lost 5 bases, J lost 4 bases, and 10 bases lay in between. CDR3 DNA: TGTGCCAGCAGTCGTGGACTTTCAGATACGCAGTATTTT. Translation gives CASSRGLSDTQYF.

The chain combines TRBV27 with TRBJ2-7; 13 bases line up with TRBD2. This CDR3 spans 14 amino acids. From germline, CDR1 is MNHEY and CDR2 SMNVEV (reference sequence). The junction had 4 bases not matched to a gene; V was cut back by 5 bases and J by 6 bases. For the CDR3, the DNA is TGTGCCAGCAGTCGTGGACTAGCGGGGGTCGAGCAGTACTTC. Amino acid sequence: CASSRGLAGVEQYF.

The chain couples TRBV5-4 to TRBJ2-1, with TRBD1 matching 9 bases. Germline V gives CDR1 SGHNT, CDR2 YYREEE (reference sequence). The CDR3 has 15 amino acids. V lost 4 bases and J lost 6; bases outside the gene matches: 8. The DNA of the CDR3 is TGTGCCAGCAGCACCCGGACAGGGGACGGCAATGAGCAGTTCTTC. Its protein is CASSTRTGDGNEQFF.